Below, 7 T cell receptor beta chains from the same sample are listed, as sequenced in a study of CD8+CD57+ T cells in acquired aplastic anemia (dated by TCRdb to the late 2010s). Patients chosen for sequencing had shown expansion of CD8+CD57+ cells by flow cytometry. Sequencing was carried out with an Illumina HiSeq 2000. Genomic DNA was used as template for profiling of TCR beta VDJ combinations and CDR3 sequences. TCRdb trimmed the raw reads at Q25, called clones with MiXCR and kept productive beta chains. Each entry merges the rows of one CDR3 protein and shows their most common DNA and genes. The sample includes about 190,000 distinct CDR3 sequences, with more than 45% observed a single time. In total, the top ten clones hold around a tenth of the sample. Material for sequencing was sorted CD4+, CD8+, or CD8+CD57+ T cells (not recorded which) from PBMCs. The receptors shown here come from a human donor with aplastic anemia.

This clonotype occurred many times. J is TRBJ2-3 and V is TRBV5-1; possibly TRBD1 for D (6 bases). The CDR3 is 14 residues long. CDR1 SGHRS and CDR2 YFSETQ come from the germline V gene. Trimming cost V 1 base and J 6 bases, with 12 bases left between them. CDR3 sequence: CASSLLVDRDTQYF. The CDR3 DNA is TGCGCCAGCAGCTTGTTAGTCGACAGGGATACGCAGTATTTT.

The chain couples TRBV29-1 to TRBJ2-1; D might be TRBD2 (6 bases). V was cut by 5 bases and J by 1 base, with 6 bases left in between. There are 12 residues in the CDR3. Germline CDR1 reads SQVTM; CDR2 reads ANQGSEA. The CDR3 loop is CSVSGSYNEQFF. The DNA for the CDR3 is TGCAGCGTTAGCGGGTCCTACAATGAGCAGTTCTTC.

This chain connects TRBV7-9 to TRBJ1-6; D is undetermined. This CDR3 has 15 residues. Germline V gene lookup returns CDR1 SEHNR and CDR2 FQNEAQ (reference sequence). The germline V and J ends were trimmed by 0 bases and 5 bases, with 8 bases remaining between them. CDR3 loop: CASSLADGNNSPLHF. Here the CDR3 DNA reads TGTGCCAGCAGCTTAGCAGACGGGAATAATTCACCCCTCCACTTT. Full variable domain (rest looked up from reference TRBV7-9 and TRBJ1-6): DTGVSQNPRHKITKRGQNVTFRCDPISEHNRLYWYRQTLGQGPEFLTYFQNEAQLEKSRLLSDRFSAERPKGSFSTLEIQRTEQGDSAMYLCASSLADGNNSPLHFGNGTRLTVT.

J is TRBJ2-7 and V is TRBV20-1; the D is unclear. Germline CDR1 and CDR2: DFQATT and SNEGSKA (reference sequence). The CDR3 loop spans 11 amino acids. Trimming pared 6 bases from V and 6 bases from J, leaving 12 bases between. The CDR3 protein is CSAPGGAEQYF. CDR3 DNA sequence: TGCAGTGCCCCGGGTGGTGCCGAGCAGTACTTC.

This clonotype was detected ten times or more. The genes are TRBV24-1 and TRBJ2-2; a weak D match, TRBD1 (6 bases). V was shortened by 4 bases and J by 1 base, with 12 bases between the two germline ends. The CDR3 is 16 amino acids. Germline V gene data show CDR1 as KGHDR and CDR2 as SFDVKD. CDR3 in DNA: TGTGCCACCAGTGACCCCCAGACAGGGAACACCGGGGAGCTGTTTTTT. Protein sequence: CATSDPQTGNTGELFF.

Points on this clonotype: The junction shows a germline mismatch at one end, possibly a read error. V is TRBV2 and J is TRBJ1-4, with D tentatively TRBD1 (6 bases). Germline V CDR1 and CDR2: SNHLY, FYNNEI. This CDR3 is built from 14 residues. The CDR3 DNA reads TGTGCCAGCTGTACAGGGTCGACTAATGAAGAACTGTTTTTT. Protein sequence: CASCTGSTNEELFF.

This clonotype was seen at least ten times. This rearrangement joins TRBV5-1 to TRBJ1-5; 9 bases fit TRBD1. Germline values: CDR1 SGHRS, CDR2 YFSETQ. The CDR3 is 16 residues long. Losses at the gene ends were 9 bases for V and 1 base for J; bases not matched to a gene: 11. This CDR3 reads CAIFTGGGLSNQPQHF. The CDR3 DNA is TGCGCCATATTTACAGGGGGCGGTTTGAGCAATCAGCCCCAGCATTTT. Full variable domain (remainder filled in from reference TRBV5-1 and TRBJ1-5): KAGVTQTPRYLIKTRGQQVTLSCSPISGHRSVSWYQQTPGQGLQFLFEYFSETQRNKGNFPGRFSGRQFSNSRSEMNVSTLELGDSALYLCAIFTGGGLSNQPQHFGDGTRLSIL.